This TCR beta chain was observed in a study of blood T cell repertoires in COVID-19. Clones were sequenced by immunoSEQ multiplex PCR, and TCRdb holds only the in-frame ones, with some missing. This sample carries 60,000 or so clones, 75% to 95% of them seen once, and the ten largest clones take approximately 15%. Sequenced material: peripheral blood. This clonotype was obtained from a human donor with active COVID-19. The donor label of this sample is uncertain.

CDR3 sequence reads: CASSSPSGQPQHF. The CDR3 DNA sequence: TGTGCCAGCAGTTCCCCTTCGGGGCAGCCCCAGCATTTT. V usage is TRBV6-2 or TRBV6-3 and J usage is TRBJ1-5; no definite D call. Trimming pared 4 bases from V and 7 bases from J, leaving 11 bases between. This CDR3 contains 13 residues. CDR1 and CDR2 (germline): MNHEY, SVGEGT.